This TCR beta chain derives from a study of blood T cell repertoires in COVID-19. Background on the study: Researchers got acute and convalescent COVID-19 samples from the United States, Italy and Spain.

Using immunoSEQ multiplex PCR, the repertoire was profiled, and TCRdb retains in-frame clones only, with some absent. Counted here are roughly 200,000 clones, about 70% occurring once; the ten biggest clones make up roughly 8.6%. The sequence came from a woman in her forties or fifties with active or convalescent COVID-19. The sample taken for sequencing was peripheral blood.

This CDR3 reads CASTAGNTIYF. The CDR3 DNA is TGTGCCTCTACCGCTGGAAACACCATATATTTT. The chain couples TRBV28 to TRBJ1-3, with D unclear. V lost 11 bases to trimming and J lost 2 bases, with 7 bases between them. The germline gives CDR1 MDHEN, CDR2 SYDVKM. This CDR3 spans 11 amino acids.